This entry lists 21 T cell receptor beta chains sequenced from one sample in a study of Ad26.COV2.S vaccination and SARS-CoV-2 variants. Indicated treatment: 19 received Ad26.COV2.S at low or high dose, single or two shots; about five received placebo; per-sample allocation not given. Sampling happened 63 days after the first vaccine or placebo injection. Sequencing used immunoSEQ multiplex PCR; TCRdb keeps in-frame clones, though not all of them. Among 400,000 to 450,000 clones listed, roughly 88% were seen once. This material consisted of peripheral blood, taken in a trial of Ad26.COV2.S vaccine versus placebo. All receptors come from a person aged 18-65 years who received the Ad26.COV2.S COVID-19 vaccine or a placebo.

The chain couples TRBV30 to TRBJ2-3, with D tentatively TRBD1 (5 bases). This CDR3 comprises 11 residues. The V and J ends lost 0 bases and 11 bases respectively, with 9 bases between them. Germline lookup yields CDR1 GTSNPN and CDR2 SVGIG (reference sequence). CDR3: CAWSVSQGQYF. In DNA form, the CDR3 reads TGTGCCTGGAGTGTTAGCCAGGGGCAGTATTTT.

A few counts support this clone. The CDR3 DNA follows: TGTGCCAGCAGCTCCCGGGGGACTGAAGCTTTCTTT. This sequence encodes CASSSRGTEAFF. The chain is built from TRBV5-4 and TRBJ1-1; weak D call: TRBD1 (5 bases). Deletions cut 3 bases from V and 5 bases from J, with 8 bases between. This CDR3 has 12 amino acids. From germline, CDR1 is SGHNT and CDR2 YYREEE (reference sequence). Using reference TRBV5-4 and TRBJ1-1 for the parts outside the CDR3, the full variable domain is ETGVTQSPTHLIKTRGQQVTLRCSSQSGHNTVSWYQQALGQGPQFIFQYYREEENGRGNFPPRFSGLQFPNYSSELNVNALELDDSALYLCASSSRGTEAFFGQGTRLTVV.

The chain recombines TRBV3-1 (or the pseudogene TRBV3-2) with TRBJ2-4, with 7 nucleotides matching TRBD1. There are 16 residues in the CDR3. The germline V gene encodes CDR1 LGHDT and CDR2 YNNKEL (reference sequence). J was trimmed by 9 bases and V by 4 bases; bases with no gene match: 15. This CDR3 reads CASSLQPGTASAIQYF. The DNA for the CDR3 is TGTGCCAGCAGCCTCCAGCCCGGGACAGCGAGCGCCATTCAGTACTTC.

This rearrangement joins TRBV3-1 (or the pseudogene TRBV3-2) to TRBJ1-1; the D gene is possibly TRBD1 (6 bases). The germline V gene encodes CDR1 LGHDT and CDR2 YNNKEL (reference sequence). Trimming removed 0 bases from V and 1 base from J, with 6 bases in between. The length of the CDR3 is 14 residues. The CDR3 sequence: CASSQETGNTEAFF. In nucleotides, the CDR3 is TGTGCCAGCAGCCAAGAGACAGGGAACACTGAAGCTTTCTTT.

The chain links TRBV11-3 to TRBJ2-1; 10 bases agree with TRBD2. This CDR3 has 15 amino acids. CDR1 and CDR2 from the germline V gene are SGHNT and YENEEA. V lost 5 bases, J lost 3 bases, and 4 bases stayed unmatched. Written as DNA, the CDR3 is TGTGCCAGCAGCGCTAGACTAGCGGGCTACAATGAGCAGTTCTTC. Translating it yields CASSARLAGYNEQFF.

The J gene is TRBJ2-2, the V gene TRBV6-2 or TRBV6-3; D is perhaps TRBD1 (5 bases). CDR1 and CDR2 from the germline V gene are MNHEY and SVGEGT. The CDR3 runs to 17 residues. V gave up 2 bases and J gave up 2 bases, with 15 bases separating them. This chain's CDR3 is CASSYPQAGYNTGELFF. For the CDR3, the DNA is TGTGCCAGCAGTTACCCCCAGGCAGGGTATAACACCGGGGAGCTGTTTTTT.

The V and J genes are TRBV4-1 and TRBJ2-7; no reliable D call. Looked up from germline, CDR1 is MGHRA and CDR2 is YSYEKL. Trimming took off 2 bases at V and 0 bases at J, with 11 bases between the two ends. The CDR3 is made up of 15 amino acids. CDR3 sequence: CASSQTNSRSYEQYF. DNA for the CDR3: TGCGCCAGCAGCCAAACTAACTCCCGCTCCTACGAGCAGTACTTC.

The rearrangement uses TRBV10-1 and TRBJ2-3; D possibly corresponds to TRBD1 (6 bases). Per the germline V gene, CDR1 is WNHNN and CDR2 is SYGVQD (reference sequence). The ends were cut back, 6 bases at V and 0 bases at J, with 22 bases in the middle. CDR3 length: 18 amino acids. The CDR3 loop reads CASRATGLPHPSTDTQYF. DNA for the CDR3: TGCGCCAGCAGAGCTACAGGGCTGCCCCACCCTAGCACAGATACGCAGTATTTT.

The chain carries TRBV13 and TRBJ2-2, with D unclear. Germline V CDR1 and CDR2: PRHDT, FYEKMQ (reference sequence). V lost 5 bases and J 2 bases, leaving 6 bases between the germline ends. This CDR3 has 13 amino acids. The CDR3 region has the DNA TGTGCCAGCAGCCCGACTAACACCGGGGAGCTGTTTTTT. Its protein is CASSPTNTGELFF.

The sample holds a few counts of this clone. The chain links TRBV27 to TRBJ1-1, with 8 bases fitting TRBD1. Germline V lookup: CDR1 MNHEY, CDR2 SMNVEV (reference sequence). The CDR3 loop spans 13 amino acids. V was clipped by 4 bases and J by 7 bases; unmatched bases: 5. The CDR3 region is CASSSDRVNEAFF. In DNA, the CDR3 is TGTGCCAGCAGTTCGGACAGGGTAAATGAAGCTTTCTTT.

About this clone itself: The sample contains more than one DNA sequence encoding this CDR3. This chain links TRBV5-1 with TRBJ2-2; D ambiguous. Per germline, CDR1 SGHRS and CDR2 YFSETQ. V lost 2 bases and J lost 0, with 5 bases in between. This CDR3 is built from 14 residues. Here the CDR3 reads CASSLGSNTGELFF. Here the CDR3 DNA reads TGCGCCAGCAGCTTAGGGTCGAACACCGGGGAGCTGTTTTTT.

As regards this clone: This same CDR3 is encoded by further DNA sequences in the sample. The CDR3 region has the DNA TGTGCCAGCAGACCTACTAGTCCTGGGGCCAACGTCCTGACTTTC. This translates into CASRPTSPGANVLTF. The chain has TRBV28 and TRBJ2-6, with D possibly TRBD2 on 5 matching bases. This CDR3 is 15 amino acids long. Germline loops: CDR1 MDHEN, CDR2 SYDVKM. Trimming took 6 bases from V and 2 from J, leaving 11 bases between them.

The chain uses TRBV18 and TRBJ1-4; D is ambiguous. Germline values: CDR1 KGHSH, CDR2 LQKENI. This CDR3 is built from 11 residues. The V and J ends lost 3 bases and 11 bases respectively, with 7 bases between them. The CDR3 loop reads CASSPGSKLFF. The CDR3 nucleotides are TGTGCCAGCTCACCCGGGTCGAAACTGTTTTTT.

The gene calls are TRBV6-5 and TRBJ1-1, with TRBD1 as a possible D gene (6 bases). Trimming shortened V by 6 bases and J by 1 base, and 15 bases separated the two germline ends. The CDR3 sequence is 15 residues long. The germline gives CDR1 MNHEY, CDR2 SVGAGI. CDR3 coding DNA: TGTGCCAGCAGCCGCCGACAGGAGACGAACACTGAAGCTTTCTTT. The encoded protein is CASSRRQETNTEAFF.

This clone was counted a single time. V usage is TRBV5-6 and J usage is TRBJ1-2; the D gene is possibly TRBD1 (6 bases). The CDR3 consists of 13 residues. The germline V and J ends were trimmed by 3 bases and 6 bases, with 12 bases remaining between them. Germline V CDR1 and CDR2: SGHDT, YYEEEE. In DNA form, the CDR3 reads TGTGCCAGCAGCTCAACAGGGACGGATGGCTACACCTTC. Translating gives CASSSTGTDGYTF. The full variable domain, with the rest looked up from reference TRBV5-6 and TRBJ1-2, is DAGVTQSPTHLIKTRGQQVTLRCSPKSGHDTVSWYQQALGQGPQFIFQYYEEEERQRGNFPDRFSGHQFPNYSSELNVNALLLGDSALYLCASSSTGTDGYTFGSGTRLTVV.

This clone was counted a few times. The V gene is TRBV9, the J gene TRBJ2-1; 8 bases fit TRBD1. Trimming took 4 bases from V and 9 from J; bases not matched to a gene: 6. The CDR3 covers 13 residues. In germline, CDR1 is SGDLS, CDR2 YYNGEE. CDR3 sequence reads: CASSPEDRVEQFF. CDR3 nucleotide sequence: TGTGCCAGCAGCCCCGAGGACAGGGTTGAGCAGTTCTTC.

This chain links TRBV19 with TRBJ1-5; 10 positions match TRBD1. Trimming at V came to 4 bases and at J to 5 bases, leaving 5 bases not matched to a gene. The CDR3 is 15 residues long. Germline V CDR1 and CDR2: LNHDA, SQIVND (reference sequence). CDR3 nucleotides: TGTGCCAGTAGTACCCGACAGGGGGCGGATCAGCCCCAGCATTTT. This encodes CASSTRQGADQPQHF.

The chain links TRBV28 to TRBJ2-3; no firm D call. Trimming took 6 bases from V and 7 from J, leaving 17 bases between them. The CDR3 runs to 14 residues. CDR1 MDHEN and CDR2 SYDVKM come from the germline V gene. The CDR3 region is CASSHSYAQYTQYF. The CDR3, as DNA: TGTGCCAGCAGCCATTCCTATGCACAATATACGCAGTATTTT.

The genes are TRBV29-1 and TRBJ2-2; 9 bases fit TRBD2. With V trimmed by 4 bases and J by 4 bases, 4 bases remained unmatched. The CDR3 has 14 amino acids. The V gene's germline CDR1 is SQVTM and CDR2 ANQGSEA. The chain's CDR3 is CSVVLAGITGELFF. The CDR3 DNA reads TGCAGCGTTGTCCTAGCGGGAATCACCGGGGAGCTGTTTTTT.

The rearrangement uses TRBV18 and TRBJ2-3; D gene unclear. CDR3 size: 15 residues. V lost 3 bases, J lost 0 bases, and 10 bases lay in between. Germline values: CDR1 KGHSH, CDR2 LQKENI. The CDR3 protein is CASSPDATSTDTQYF. The DNA for the CDR3 is TGTGCCAGCTCACCGGACGCTACTAGCACAGATACGCAGTATTTT.

The chain recombines TRBV4-3 with TRBJ1-6; D gene unclear. V was clipped by 1 base and J by 6 bases, with 10 bases between them. Germline-derived CDR1 and CDR2 are LGHNA and YSLEER. This CDR3 contains 15 residues. The CDR3 loop is CASSQGSQINSPLHF. In DNA form, the CDR3 reads TGCGCCAGCAGCCAAGGGTCGCAGATTAATTCACCCCTCCACTTT.